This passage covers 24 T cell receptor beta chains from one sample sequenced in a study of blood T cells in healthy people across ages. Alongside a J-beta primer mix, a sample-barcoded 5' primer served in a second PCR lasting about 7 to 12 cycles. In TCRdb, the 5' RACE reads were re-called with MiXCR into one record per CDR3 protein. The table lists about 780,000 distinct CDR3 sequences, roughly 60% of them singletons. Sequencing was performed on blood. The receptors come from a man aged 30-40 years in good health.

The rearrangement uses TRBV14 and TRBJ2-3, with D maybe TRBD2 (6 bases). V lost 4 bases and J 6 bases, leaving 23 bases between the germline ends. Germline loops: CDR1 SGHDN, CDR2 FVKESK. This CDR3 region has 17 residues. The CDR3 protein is CASSRFRTGEYPDTQYF. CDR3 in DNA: TGTGCCAGCAGCCGGTTCAGGACGGGGGAATACCCCGATACGCAGTATTTT.

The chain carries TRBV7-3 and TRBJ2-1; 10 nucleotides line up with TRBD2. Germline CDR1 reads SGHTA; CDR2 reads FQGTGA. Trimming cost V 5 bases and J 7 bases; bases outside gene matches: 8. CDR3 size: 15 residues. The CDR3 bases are TGTGCCAGCAGCACCCAGCGGGGGGGCATAAATGAGCAGTTCTTC. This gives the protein CASSTQRGGINEQFF. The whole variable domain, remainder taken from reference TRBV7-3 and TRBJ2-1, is GAGVSQTPSNKVTEKGKYVELRCDPISGHTALYWYRQSLGQGPEFLIYFQGTGAADDSGLPNDRFFAVRPEGSVSTLKIQRTERGDSAVYLCASSTQRGGINEQFFGPGTRLTVL.

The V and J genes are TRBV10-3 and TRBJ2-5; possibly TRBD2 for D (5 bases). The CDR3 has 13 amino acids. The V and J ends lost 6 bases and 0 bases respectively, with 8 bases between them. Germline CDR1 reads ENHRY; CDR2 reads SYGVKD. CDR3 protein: CAIRTGDQETQYF. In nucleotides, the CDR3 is TGTGCCATCAGGACCGGGGACCAAGAGACCCAGTACTTC.

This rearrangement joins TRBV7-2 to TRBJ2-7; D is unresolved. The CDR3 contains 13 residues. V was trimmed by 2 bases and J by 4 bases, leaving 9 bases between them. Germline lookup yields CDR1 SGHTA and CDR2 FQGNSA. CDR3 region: CASSLSDQYEQYF. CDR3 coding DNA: TGTGCCAGCAGCTTATCAGATCAATACGAGCAGTACTTC.

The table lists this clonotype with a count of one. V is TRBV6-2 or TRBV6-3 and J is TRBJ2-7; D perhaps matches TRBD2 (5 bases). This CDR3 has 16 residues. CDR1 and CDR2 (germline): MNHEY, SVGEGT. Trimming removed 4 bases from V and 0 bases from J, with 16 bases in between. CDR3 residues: CASSSGRLGSSYEQYF. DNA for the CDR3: TGTGCCAGCAGTTCGGGAAGATTGGGAAGCTCCTACGAGCAGTACTTC.

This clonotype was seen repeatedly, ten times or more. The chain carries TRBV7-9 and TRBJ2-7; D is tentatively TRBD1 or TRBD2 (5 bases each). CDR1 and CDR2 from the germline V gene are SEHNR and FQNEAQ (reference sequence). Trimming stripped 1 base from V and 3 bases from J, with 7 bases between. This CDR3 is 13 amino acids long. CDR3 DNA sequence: TGTGCCAGCAGCTTAGGAGGGGTCTACGAGCAGTACTTC. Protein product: CASSLGGVYEQYF. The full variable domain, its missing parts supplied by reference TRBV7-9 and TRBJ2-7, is DTGVSQNPRHKITKRGQNVTFRCDPISEHNRLYWYRQTLGQGPEFLTYFQNEAQLEKSRLLSDRFSAERPKGSFSTLEIQRTEQGDSAMYLCASSLGGVYEQYFGPGTRLTVT.

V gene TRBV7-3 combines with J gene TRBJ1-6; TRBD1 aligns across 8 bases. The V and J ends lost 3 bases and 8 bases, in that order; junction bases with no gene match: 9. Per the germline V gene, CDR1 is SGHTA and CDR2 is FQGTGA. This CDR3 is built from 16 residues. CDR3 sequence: CASSLGQGAGDSPLHF. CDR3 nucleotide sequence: TGTGCCAGCAGCTTGGGGCAGGGGGCAGGGGATTCACCCCTCCACTTT.

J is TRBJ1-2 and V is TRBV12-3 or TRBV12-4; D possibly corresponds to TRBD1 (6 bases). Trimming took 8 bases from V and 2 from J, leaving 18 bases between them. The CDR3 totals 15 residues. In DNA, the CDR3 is TGTGCCAGCGGGGAAACAGGGACCGTCAACTATGGCTACACCTTC. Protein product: CASGETGTVNYGYTF.

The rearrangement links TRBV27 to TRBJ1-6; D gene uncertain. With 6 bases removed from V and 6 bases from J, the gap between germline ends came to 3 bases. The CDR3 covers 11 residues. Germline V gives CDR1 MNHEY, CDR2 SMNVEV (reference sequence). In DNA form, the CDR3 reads TGTGCCAGCAGGACTAATTCACCCCTCCACTTT. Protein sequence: CASRTNSPLHF.

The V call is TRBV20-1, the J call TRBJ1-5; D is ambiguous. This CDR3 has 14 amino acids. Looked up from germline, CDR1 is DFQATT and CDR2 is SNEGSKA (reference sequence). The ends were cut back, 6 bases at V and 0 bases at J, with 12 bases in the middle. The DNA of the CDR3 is TGCAGTGCCTGGACGGATTATAGCAATCAGCCCCAGCATTTT. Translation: CSAWTDYSNQPQHF.

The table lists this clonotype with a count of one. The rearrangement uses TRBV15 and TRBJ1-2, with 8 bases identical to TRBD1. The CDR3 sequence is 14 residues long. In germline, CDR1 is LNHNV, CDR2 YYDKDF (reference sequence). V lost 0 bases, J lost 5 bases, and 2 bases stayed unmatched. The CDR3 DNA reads TGTGCCACCAGCAGAGACGACAGGGGTTATGGCTACACCTTC. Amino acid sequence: CATSRDDRGYGYTF.

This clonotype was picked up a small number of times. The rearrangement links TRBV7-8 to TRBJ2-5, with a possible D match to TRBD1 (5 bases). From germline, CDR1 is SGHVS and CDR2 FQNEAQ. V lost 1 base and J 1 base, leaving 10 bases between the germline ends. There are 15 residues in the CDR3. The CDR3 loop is CASSLGPGSQETQYF. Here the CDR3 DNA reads TGTGCCAGCAGCTTAGGGCCAGGGTCCCAAGAGACCCAGTACTTC.

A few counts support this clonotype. The CDR3, as DNA: TGTGCCAGCAGTGAGATTGGGGGCGAGCAGTACTTC. Amino acid sequence: CASSEIGGEQYF. V is TRBV25-1 and J is TRBJ2-7; D tentatively reads TRBD1 or TRBD2 (5 bases each). Germline V gives CDR1 MGHDK, CDR2 SYGVNS. This CDR3 contains 12 residues. V dropped 3 bases and J dropped 6 bases, with 9 bases sitting between them.

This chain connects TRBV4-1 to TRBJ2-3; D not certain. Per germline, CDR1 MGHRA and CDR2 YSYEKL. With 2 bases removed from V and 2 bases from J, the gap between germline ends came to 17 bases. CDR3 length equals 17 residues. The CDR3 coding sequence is TGCGCCAGCAGCCAATACCGACTGCAGGACCTCACAGATACGCAGTATTTT. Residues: CASSQYRLQDLTDTQYF.

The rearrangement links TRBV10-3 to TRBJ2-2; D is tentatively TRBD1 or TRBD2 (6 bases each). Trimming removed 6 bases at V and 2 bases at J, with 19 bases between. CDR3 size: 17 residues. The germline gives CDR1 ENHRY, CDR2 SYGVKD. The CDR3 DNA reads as TGTGCCATCAGCGGGACCCTTGGAGGGGGTAACACCGGGGAGCTGTTTTTT. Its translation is CAISGTLGGGNTGELFF.

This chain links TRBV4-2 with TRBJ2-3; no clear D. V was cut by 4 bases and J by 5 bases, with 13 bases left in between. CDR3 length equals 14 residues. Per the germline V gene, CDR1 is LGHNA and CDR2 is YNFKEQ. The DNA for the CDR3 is TGTGCCAGCAGCCCTACCCCCGGCATAGATACGCAGTATTTT. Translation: CASSPTPGIDTQYF.

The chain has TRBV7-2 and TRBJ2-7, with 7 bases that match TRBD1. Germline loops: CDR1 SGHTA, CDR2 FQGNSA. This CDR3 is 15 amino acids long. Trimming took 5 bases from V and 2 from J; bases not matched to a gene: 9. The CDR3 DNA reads TGTGCCAGCAGCACCAGGGGGAGAGGGCCCTACGAGCAGTACTTC. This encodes CASSTRGRGPYEQYF.

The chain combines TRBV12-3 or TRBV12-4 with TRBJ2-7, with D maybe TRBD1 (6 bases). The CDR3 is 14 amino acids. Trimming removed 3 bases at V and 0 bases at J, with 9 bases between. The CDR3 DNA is TGTGCCAGCAGTTTTAGGGGGAGCTCCTACGAGCAGTACTTC. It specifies CASSFRGSSYEQYF.

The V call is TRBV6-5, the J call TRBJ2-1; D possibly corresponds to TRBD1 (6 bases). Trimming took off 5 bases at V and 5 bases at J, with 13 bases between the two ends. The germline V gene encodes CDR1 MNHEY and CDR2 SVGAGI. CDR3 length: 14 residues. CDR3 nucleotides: TGTGCCAGCAGTCCACGGACAGCCGACAATGAGCAGTTCTTC. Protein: CASSPRTADNEQFF.

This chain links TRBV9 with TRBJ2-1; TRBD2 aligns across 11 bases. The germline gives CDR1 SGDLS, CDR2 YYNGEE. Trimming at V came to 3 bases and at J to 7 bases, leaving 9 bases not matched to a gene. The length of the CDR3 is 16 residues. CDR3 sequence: CASSAPIAGGKNEQFF. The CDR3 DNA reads TGTGCCAGCAGCGCCCCTATAGCGGGGGGGAAGAATGAGCAGTTCTTC.

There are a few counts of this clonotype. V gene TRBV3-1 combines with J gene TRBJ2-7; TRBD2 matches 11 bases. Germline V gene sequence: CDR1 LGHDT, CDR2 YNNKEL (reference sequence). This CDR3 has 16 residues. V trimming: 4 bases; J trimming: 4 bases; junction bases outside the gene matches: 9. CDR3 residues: CASSPSVAGGAYEQYF. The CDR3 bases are TGTGCCAGCAGCCCGAGCGTAGCGGGGGGGGCATACGAGCAGTACTTC.

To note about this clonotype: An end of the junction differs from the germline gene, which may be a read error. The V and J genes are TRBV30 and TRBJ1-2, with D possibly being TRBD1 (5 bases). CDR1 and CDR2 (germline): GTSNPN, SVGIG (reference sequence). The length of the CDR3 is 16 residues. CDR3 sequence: CARRPPLGGTNYGYTF. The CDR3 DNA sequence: TGTGCCCGGAGGCCGCCACTTGGGGGGACTAACTATGGCTACACCTTC.

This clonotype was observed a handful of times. CDR3 in amino acids: CASSYVPGQGSYEQYF. In nucleotides, the CDR3 is TGTGCCAGCAGTTACGTTCCGGGACAGGGGTCCTACGAGCAGTACTTC. The rearrangement uses TRBV12-3 or TRBV12-4 and TRBJ2-7, with 10 bases matching TRBD1. The CDR3 is 16 amino acids. J gave up 1 base and V 4 bases, and 7 bases lay outside the gene matches.

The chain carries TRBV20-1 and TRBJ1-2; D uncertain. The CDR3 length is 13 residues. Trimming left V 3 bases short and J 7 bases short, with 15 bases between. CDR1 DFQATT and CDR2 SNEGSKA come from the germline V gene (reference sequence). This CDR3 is CSASPPGVAGYTF. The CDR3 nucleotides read TGCAGTGCTAGCCCCCCCGGGGTTGCTGGCTACACCTTC.